This entry lists 26 T cell receptor beta chains sequenced from one sample in a study of chemoradiotherapy in HPV16-positive cancers. Using immunoSEQ multiplex PCR, the repertoire was profiled, and TCRdb retains in-frame clones only, with some absent. The sample has some 5,700 clones, 60% to 75% seen once; the top ten hold approximately 30%. The sample was tumor tissue, taken from a patient who underwent chemoradiotherapy. The receptor set was obtained from a human donor with HPV-associated anogenital cancer.

This rearrangement joins TRBV5-1 to TRBJ1-3; the match to TRBD1 covers 10 bases. Trimming cost V 0 bases and J 8 bases; bases outside gene matches: 5. The CDR3 has 15 residues. Germline values: CDR1 SGHRS, CDR2 YFSETQ. Written as DNA, the CDR3 is TGCGCCAGCAGCTTGGCCTGGGACAGGGGCCACACCATATATTTT. This codes for CASSLAWDRGHTIYF.

By frequency in the sample, this clone is medium-sized (0.01 to 0.1%). The rearrangement joins TRBV7-2 to TRBJ2-3; D not resolved. Germline V gene sequence: CDR1 SGHTA, CDR2 FQGNSA. The CDR3 covers 14 residues. V was trimmed by 5 bases and J by 1 base, leaving 10 bases between them. The CDR3 spells CASSPTSGTDTQYF. CDR3 nucleotide sequence: TGTGCCAGCAGCCCCACCTCTGGCACAGATACGCAGTATTTT.

The chain couples TRBV11-3 to TRBJ2-5; D not certain. The length of the CDR3 is 15 residues. V was shortened by 2 bases and J by 5 bases, with 15 bases between the two germline ends. CDR1 and CDR2 from the germline V gene are SGHNT and YENEEA. CDR3 in amino acids: CASSLIYGFGETQYF. As DNA, the CDR3 is TGTGCCAGCAGCTTAATTTATGGCTTCGGGGAGACCCAGTACTTC.

The CDR3 loop is CASSVPGQWIEEQYF. The CDR3 nucleotides are TGCGCCAGCAGCGTCCCAGGGCAGTGGATTGAGGAGCAGTACTTC. The V gene is TRBV5-1, the J gene TRBJ2-7, with a possible D match to TRBD1 (5 bases). The CDR3 is made up of 15 amino acids. Trimming left V 4 bases short and J 7 bases short, with 21 bases between. Germline CDR1 reads SGHRS; CDR2 reads YFSETQ.

The chain employs TRBV19 and TRBJ2-3; TRBD2 aligns across 10 bases. The J segment lost 6 bases and the V segment lost 8 bases, leaving 11 bases of the junction unmatched. This CDR3 is built from 15 residues. Looked up from germline, CDR1 is LNHDA and CDR2 is SQIVND (reference sequence). CDR3 DNA sequence: TGTGCCAGTGCTAGCGGGAGAGGGCTTGGGGATACGCAGTATTTT. Encoded protein: CASASGRGLGDTQYF. The entire variable domain, with the rest obtained from reference TRBV19 and TRBJ2-3, is as follows: DGGITQSPKYLFRKEGQNVTLSCEQNLNHDAMYWYRQDPGQGLRLIYYSQIVNDFQKGDIAEGYSVSREKKESFPLTVTSAQKNPTAFYLCASASGRGLGDTQYFGPGTRLTVL.

The chain is built from TRBV29-1 and TRBJ2-7, with TRBD2 identical over 11 bases. Trimming cost V 4 bases and J 6 bases; bases outside gene matches: 5. The CDR3 has 13 residues. CDR1 is SQVTM and CDR2 is ANQGSEA in the germline V gene. The CDR3 DNA is TGCAGCGTTGTAGCGGGAGGGTCTTTCGAGCAGTACTTC. Protein: CSVVAGGSFEQYF.

This clone has more than one count but fewer than ten. The rearrangement uses TRBV10-2 and TRBJ1-1; TRBD1 might be the D (5 bases). V lost 3 bases and J 6 bases, leaving 14 bases between the germline ends. The germline CDR1 and CDR2 sequences are WSHSY and SAAADI. This CDR3 region has 14 residues. CDR3 sequence reads: CASSEAGLGAEAFF. CDR3 sequence (DNA): TGCGCCAGCAGTGAAGCTGGTTTGGGGGCTGAAGCTTTCTTT.

This chain links TRBV5-1 with TRBJ1-1; D is unclear. The CDR3 runs 13 residues. Trimming pared 4 bases from V and 4 bases from J, leaving 11 bases between. CDR1 and CDR2 (germline): SGHRS, YFSETQ. This CDR3 reads CASSTRSATEAFF. The CDR3 DNA follows: TGCGCCAGCAGCACCCGCAGTGCCACTGAAGCTTTCTTT.

The table lists this clone with a count of one. The chain combines TRBV7-2 with TRBJ2-3; perhaps D is TRBD1 or TRBD2 (5 bases each). Between the trimmed V and J ends, which lost 1 base and 6 bases, there was a span of 14 bases. This CDR3 spans 15 amino acids. The germline V gene encodes CDR1 SGHTA and CDR2 FQGNSA. Written as DNA, the CDR3 is TGTGCCAGCAGCTTAGATGGGACCCCCTGGGATACGCAGTATTTT. Its protein product is CASSLDGTPWDTQYF.

This clone was detected a few times. This chain uses TRBV11-3 with TRBJ2-7, with D possibly being TRBD2 (6 bases). V lost 4 bases, J lost 5 bases, and 12 bases lay in between. The germline CDR1 and CDR2 sequences are SGHNT and YENEEA. This CDR3 is built from 13 residues. The CDR3: CASSSGEGNEQYF. The CDR3 region has the DNA TGTGCCAGCAGCTCGGGGGAAGGGAACGAGCAGTACTTC.

This clone was recorded a few times. The rearrangement joins TRBV19 to TRBJ1-1, with a weak D call TRBD1 (5 bases). The CDR3 runs 15 residues. Germline-derived CDR1 and CDR2 are LNHDA and SQIVND (reference sequence). The V end was cut by 3 bases, the J end by 6 bases, with 17 bases between. This CDR3 reads CASSISMGPTAEAFF. CDR3 DNA sequence: TGTGCCAGTAGTATTTCCATGGGACCGACGGCTGAAGCTTTCTTT.

The rearrangement links TRBV12-5 to TRBJ1-2; TRBD1 might be the D (5 bases). Germline V gene data show CDR1 as LGHNT and CDR2 as FRNRAP. This CDR3 region has 12 residues. The V end lost 9 bases, the J end lost 5 bases, and 13 bases lay between the germline ends. DNA for the CDR3: TGTGCTAGGCCCGGGACGTCATATGGCTACACCTTC. This codes for CARPGTSYGYTF.

V usage is TRBV18 and J usage is TRBJ1-1; 7 positions match TRBD1. Germline CDR1 is KGHSH and CDR2 is LQKENI. Trimming cost V 3 bases and J 4 bases; bases outside gene matches: 8. The CDR3 has 15 residues. CDR3 region: CASSPRSTGVTEAFF. CDR3 nucleotide sequence: TGTGCCAGCTCACCGAGAAGCACAGGGGTCACTGAAGCTTTCTTT.

This chain joins TRBV29-1 and TRBJ2-2, with a tentative D call TRBD2 (6 bases). From germline, CDR1 is SQVTM and CDR2 ANQGSEA. Trimming removed 4 bases at V and 5 bases at J, with 8 bases between. This CDR3 contains 12 residues. The CDR3 nucleotides read TGCAGCGTTGGGCGGGGAACCGGGGAGCTGTTTTTT. It translates to CSVGRGTGELFF.

This rearrangement joins TRBV11-2 to TRBJ2-1; weak D call: TRBD2 (5 bases). The CDR3 has 15 residues. Germline loops: CDR1 SGHAT, CDR2 FQNNGV. V lost 3 bases and J 9 bases, leaving 18 bases between the germline ends. This CDR3 is CASSFLGDKVSEQFF. In DNA, the CDR3 is TGTGCCAGCAGCTTCCTCGGGGATAAAGTCTCTGAGCAGTTCTTC.

This clone was seen just once. The V and J genes are TRBV11-2 and TRBJ2-7, with 7 positions matching TRBD2. Trimming cost V 2 bases and J 1 base; bases outside gene matches: 5. From germline, CDR1 is SGHAT and CDR2 FQNNGV. This CDR3 spans 15 amino acids. Here the CDR3 reads CASSLMSSGSYEQYF. The CDR3 DNA reads TGTGCCAGCAGCTTAATGTCTAGCGGATCCTACGAGCAGTACTTC.

This chain links TRBV9 with TRBJ1-2; D is perhaps TRBD1 (5 bases). V lost 0 bases and J lost 7, with 13 bases in between. CDR3 length equals 14 residues. Germline CDR1 reads SGDLS; CDR2 reads YYNGEE. The CDR3 loop is CASSVGGGGGGYTF. The CDR3 nucleotides read TGTGCCAGCAGCGTAGGGGGGGGAGGAGGTGGCTACACCTTC.

In its sample, this clone ranks as medium-sized. The rearrangement links TRBV9 to TRBJ1-1; D is perhaps TRBD1 (6 bases). V was cut by 0 bases and J by 4 bases, with 10 bases left in between. The CDR3 is 14 amino acids. The germline V gene has CDR1 SGDLS and CDR2 YYNGEE. The CDR3 spells CASSVAGEVTEAFF. As DNA, the CDR3 is TGTGCCAGCAGCGTAGCAGGGGAGGTCACTGAAGCTTTCTTT.

The rearrangement links TRBV4-2 to TRBJ1-6; unclear D gene. This CDR3 is built from 12 residues. The ends were cut back, 0 bases at V and 12 bases at J, with 6 bases in the middle. Looked up from germline, CDR1 is LGHNA and CDR2 is YNFKEQ. CDR3 sequence (DNA): TGTGCCAGCAGCCAAGAGGGGAGACCCCTCCACTTT. Its translation is CASSQEGRPLHF.

J is TRBJ1-1 and V is TRBV5-4, with D possibly being TRBD1 (5 bases). Germline CDR1 SGHNT, CDR2 YYREEE (reference sequence). The CDR3 runs to 18 residues. Deletions cut 1 base from V and 2 bases from J, with 21 bases between. CDR3 protein: CASSLFVGAGVGNTEAFF. The CDR3 DNA is TGTGCCAGCAGCTTGTTTGTGGGTGCGGGGGTGGGAAACACTGAAGCTTTCTTT.

The chain links TRBV7-9 to TRBJ2-7; possible D gene TRBD2, 5 bases. The CDR3 is 14 amino acids. The ends were cut back, 0 bases at V and 1 base at J, with 7 bases in the middle. The germline V gene encodes CDR1 SEHNR and CDR2 FQNEAQ (reference sequence). For the CDR3, the DNA is TGTGCCAGCAGCTTAGCAGCGGATTCCTACGAGCAGTACTTC. It encodes CASSLAADSYEQYF.

CDR3 bases: TGCGCCAGCAGCTTGGGACTAGAGGAGACCCAGTACTTC. Residues: CASSLGLEETQYF. The rearrangement links TRBV5-1 to TRBJ2-5; D is possibly TRBD2 (6 bases). The CDR3 totals 13 residues. V lost 0 bases, J lost 5 bases, and 8 bases lay in between. CDR1 and CDR2 (germline): SGHRS, YFSETQ.

This chain uses TRBV10-1 with TRBJ2-7; 8 nucleotides align to TRBD2. The germline V gene has CDR1 WNHNN and CDR2 SYGVQD (reference sequence). This CDR3 is 16 amino acids long. The V and J ends lost 3 bases and 4 bases, in that order; junction bases with no gene match: 11. In DNA form, the CDR3 reads TGCGCCAGCAGTGATCAGCGGGAGTCTCCTACTTACGAGCAGTACTTC. Translating it yields CASSDQRESPTYEQYF.

This chain joins TRBV7-6 and TRBJ2-2, with TRBD2 matching 7 bases. CDR1 and CDR2 from the germline V gene are SGHVS and FNYEAQ. J gave up 6 bases and V 6 bases, and 16 bases lay outside the gene matches. The CDR3 length is 17 residues. In nucleotides, the CDR3 is TGTGCCAGCAGTCCAGAGGGTCTAGCGGTCGGGGCCGGGGAGCTGTTTTTT. Its protein is CASSPEGLAVGAGELFF.

In its sample, this clone was seen a few times. The gene calls are TRBV7-9 and TRBJ1-1; possibly TRBD1 for D (6 bases). This CDR3 contains 17 residues. V shed 2 bases and J shed 0 bases, with 16 bases lying between them. Per germline, CDR1 SEHNR and CDR2 FQNEAQ (reference sequence). The CDR3 region is CASSLWMGGRMNTEAFF. CDR3 nucleotide sequence: TGTGCCAGCAGCTTATGGATGGGGGGCCGGATGAACACTGAAGCTTTCTTT.

V usage is TRBV12-5 and J usage is TRBJ1-4; D gene ambiguous. Trimming pared 5 bases from V and 7 bases from J, leaving 14 bases between. CDR1 and CDR2 from the germline V gene are LGHNT and FRNRAP. CDR3 length: 14 residues. CDR3 DNA sequence: TGTGCTAGTGGTCTCCATATGGAGCGTGAAAAACTGTTTTTT. Translated, it gives CASGLHMEREKLFF. Full variable domain (remainder filled in from reference TRBV12-5 and TRBJ1-4): DARVTQTPRHKVTEMGQEVTMRCQPILGHNTVFWYRQTMMQGLELLAYFRNRAPLDDSGMPKDRFSAEMPDATLATLKIQPSEPRDSAVYFCASGLHMEREKLFFGSGTQLSVL.